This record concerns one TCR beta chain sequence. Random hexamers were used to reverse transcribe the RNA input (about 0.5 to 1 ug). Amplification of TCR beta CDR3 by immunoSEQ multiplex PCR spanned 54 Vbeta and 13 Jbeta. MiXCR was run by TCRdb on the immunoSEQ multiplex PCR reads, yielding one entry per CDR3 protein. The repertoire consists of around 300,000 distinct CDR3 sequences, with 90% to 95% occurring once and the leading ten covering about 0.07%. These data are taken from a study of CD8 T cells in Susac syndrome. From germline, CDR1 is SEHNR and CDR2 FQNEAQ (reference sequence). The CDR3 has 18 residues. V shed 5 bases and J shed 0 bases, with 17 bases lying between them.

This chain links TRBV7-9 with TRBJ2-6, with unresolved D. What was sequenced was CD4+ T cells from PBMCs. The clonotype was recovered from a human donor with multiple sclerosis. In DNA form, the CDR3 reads TGTGCCAGCAGCCTCCCAGACACCATCCCCTCTGGGGCCAACGTCCTGACTTTC. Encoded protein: CASSLPDTIPSGANVLTF.